This T cell receptor (beta chain) was recovered during a study of T-cell reconstitution after alpha-beta-depleted transplantation in children (dated by TCRdb to 2016 to 2017). With regard to the full study: The study quantitatively tracked T-cell immune reconstitution after TCRalphabeta/CD19-depleted allogeneic hematopoietic cell transplantation in children using TCR repertoire profiling. General study outcomes and caveats: The frequencies of hyperexpanded clones fell over the following months, and after one year, T-cell counts and TCRbeta diversity were mostly attributed to newly produced T cells. About two months after transplant, the apparently early recovery of alphabetaT-cell counts reportedly depended on just several hundred clones that had expanded rapidly and came from non-depleted graft cells. In some patients, the high TCRbeta diversity seen at day 60 was put down to recipient T cells and intrathymic progenitors that had survived conditioning.

As for this clonotype: The antigen this receptor binds is unknown. No per-base quality is available; no much larger clone lies one base away.

To prepare the library, PCR was applied. Sequenced on an Illumina HiSeq 2500. Molecular barcoding was employed in the preparation of TCR libraries, with unique molecular identifiers being used to normalize TCRbeta repertoire quantification. Using fastp at Q25 and MiXCR, TCRdb reprocessed the public reads and kept productive beta chains. Entries that share a CDR3 protein sequence are merged under the most common genes and DNA. This sample comprises 700,000 to 950,000 distinct CDR3 sequences, less than 20% of them detected only once. Approximately 5% of the sample is held by the ten biggest clonotypes. Read against the paper, the sample's treatment or condition label means: allogeneic hematopoietic cell transplantation with graft depleted of TCRalphabeta T cells and CD19 B cells. Transplant recipients were children who received TCRalphabeta/CD19-depleted allogeneic hematopoietic cell grafts. The sequence was collected from a male patient younger than 18 who had a stem cell transplant for acute lymphoblastic leukemia, so the T cells may come from the graft donor. The sample here was PBMCs, mostly from graft donor cells, taken 360 days after TCRalphabeta/CD19-depleted stem cell transplant.

CDR3 reads: CASSRNRGWGATDTQYF. DNA sequence: TGTGCCAGCAGCAGAAATCGCGGGTGGGGGGCCACAGATACGCAGTATTTT. The chain is encoded by TRBV11-2 joined to TRBJ2-3; the D match is possibly TRBD1 or TRBD2, with 6 bases aligned in each. Sequences SGHAT (CDR1) and FQNNGV (CDR2) are obtained from the germline V gene. V is reduced by 5 bases and J by 2 bases, leaving a spacing of 20 bases between them. The cysteine opens and the phenylalanine closes a CDR3 of 17 amino acids. The kept DNA is CDR3 alone, 51 bases in frame from the first base.